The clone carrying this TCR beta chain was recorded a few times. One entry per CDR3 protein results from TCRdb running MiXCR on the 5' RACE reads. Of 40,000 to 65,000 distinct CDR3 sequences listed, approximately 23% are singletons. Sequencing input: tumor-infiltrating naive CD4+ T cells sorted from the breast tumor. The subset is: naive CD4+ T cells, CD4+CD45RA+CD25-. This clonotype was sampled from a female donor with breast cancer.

This CDR3 is CASSKGLAGGTSSETQYF. DNA of the CDR3: TGCGCCAGCAGCAAGGGACTAGCGGGAGGCACTTCATCGGAGACCCAGTACTTC. This sequence joins TRBV5-1 and TRBJ2-5; 15 nucleotides align to TRBD2. Germline CDR1 and CDR2: SGHRS and YFSETQ. This CDR3 is built from 18 residues. The V segment lost 4 bases and the J segment 5 bases; nucleotides outside the gene matches: 12.